A selection of T cell receptor beta chains follows, all from one sample in a study of shared clonotypes between healthy human individuals. The repertoire was sequenced with immunoSEQ multiplex PCR; TCRdb's copy has only in-frame clones and lacks some. The profile shows about 2.1 million clones, roughly 93% of them singletons. Sample: naive CD8+ T cells from PBMCs. These receptors all stem from a man between 18 and 35 years old in good health. Some clones in this sample may be carry-over from other donors' samples. CDR3s include the opening cysteine and the closing phenylalanine or tryptophan. A D gene is named only where the DNA matches it firmly. Size tells how often a clone was seen (once, few, many) or the class of an expanded clone, and some rows leave it out.

CDR3 protein: CSVEFPDRRNYEQYF
CDR3 DNA: TGCAGCGTTGAATTTCCGGACAGGAGAAATTACGAGCAGTACTTC
D gene: TRBD1
clone size: .
J gene: TRBJ2-7
V gene: TRBV29-1

CDR3 protein: CASSQGRQVTYEQYF
CDR3 DNA: TGCGCCAGCAGCCAAGGCCGACAGGTCACCTACGAGCAGTACTTC
D gene: .
clone size: .
J gene: TRBJ2-7
V gene: TRBV4-3

CDR3 protein: CASSIGRTYGYTF
CDR3 DNA: TGTGCCAGTAGTATTGGACGGACCTATGGCTACACCTTC
D gene: .
clone size: .
J gene: TRBJ1-2
V gene: TRBV19

CDR3 protein: CASSGPALYEQYF
CDR3 DNA: TGTGCCAGCAGCGGGCCCGCTCTCTACGAGCAGTACTTC
D gene: .
clone size: .
J gene: TRBJ2-7
V gene: TRBV27

CDR3 protein: CATSWGQGIVADNEQFF
CDR3 DNA: TGTGCCACCAGCTGGGGACAGGGGATAGTGGCCGACAATGAGCAGTTCTTC
D gene: TRBD1
clone size: once
J gene: TRBJ2-1
V gene: TRBV15

CDR3 protein: CASSQVPSGGSYYEQYF
CDR3 DNA: TGTGCCAGCAGCCAAGTTCCTTCGGGAGGGTCGTACTACGAGCAGTACTTC
D gene: TRBD2
clone size: .
J gene: TRBJ2-7
V gene: TRBV4-2

CDR3 protein: CASSLVGESSYEQYF
CDR3 DNA: TGTGCCAGCAGTTTAGTTGGCGAAAGCTCCTACGAGCAGTACTTC
D gene: .
clone size: .
J gene: TRBJ2-7
V gene: TRBV28

CDR3 protein: CASSPQEGAAEAFF
CDR3 DNA: TGTGCCAGCAGTCCCCAAGAGGGTGCGGCTGAAGCTTTCTTT
D gene: .
clone size: .
J gene: TRBJ1-1
V gene: TRBV27

CDR3 protein: CASRDSDRSLTDTQYF
CDR3 DNA: TGCGCCAGCAGAGATAGCGACAGGAGCCTCACAGATACGCAGTATTTT
D gene: .
clone size: .
J gene: TRBJ2-3
V gene: TRBV4-1

CDR3 protein: CASSPTHLVAGVGEQYF
CDR3 DNA: TGTGCCAGCAGTCCCACCCATTTGGTAGCGGGAGTAGGCGAGCAGTACTTC
D gene: TRBD2
clone size: .
J gene: TRBJ2-7
V gene: TRBV27

CDR3 protein: CASSFGTGGEQPQHF
CDR3 DNA: TGTGCCAGCAGTTTCGGGACAGGGGGTGAACAGCCCCAGCATTTT
D gene: TRBD1
clone size: .
J gene: TRBJ1-5
V gene: TRBV28

CDR3 protein: CASSESMASEQFF
CDR3 DNA: TGCGCCAGCAGTGAGTCAATGGCTAGCGAGCAGTTCTTC
D gene: .
clone size: .
J gene: TRBJ2-1
V gene: TRBV10-2

CDR3 protein: CASSVGPGAEKLFF
CDR3 DNA: TGTGCCAGCAGCGTAGGGCCAGGGGCGGAAAAACTGTTTTTT
D gene: .
clone size: .
J gene: TRBJ1-4
V gene: TRBV9

CDR3 protein: CASSLRSPFSYEQYF
CDR3 DNA: TGTGCCAGCAGTTTAAGGTCCCCATTCTCCTACGAGCAGTACTTC
D gene: .
clone size: .
J gene: TRBJ2-7
V gene: TRBV27

CDR3 protein: CASSQGRDRMIWNTGELFF
CDR3 DNA: TGCGCCAGCAGCCAAGGACGGGACAGGATGATATGGAACACCGGGGAGCTGTTTTTT
D gene: TRBD1
clone size: .
J gene: TRBJ2-2
V gene: TRBV4-3

CDR3 protein: CASSLRLAGGCEQFF
CDR3 DNA: TGTGCCAGCAGTTTACGACTAGCGGGAGGGTGTGAGCAGTTCTTC
D gene: TRBD2
clone size: .
J gene: TRBJ2-1
V gene: TRBV27

CDR3 protein: CASSVLGRLSEAFF
CDR3 DNA: TGTGCCAGCAGCGTTTTAGGGCGGTTATCTGAAGCTTTCTTT
D gene: .
clone size: .
J gene: TRBJ1-1
V gene: TRBV9

CDR3 protein: CAWSSDYGELFF
CDR3 DNA: TGTGCCTGGAGTTCAGACTACGGGGAGCTGTTTTTT
D gene: .
clone size: .
J gene: TRBJ2-2
V gene: TRBV30

CDR3 protein: CASSVGEGSTDTQYF
CDR3 DNA: TGTGCCAGCAGCGTAGGTGAAGGGTCTACCGATACGCAGTATTTT
D gene: .
clone size: .
J gene: TRBJ2-3
V gene: TRBV9

CDR3 protein: CASSVVPGGDYGYTF
CDR3 DNA: TGTGCCAGCAGCGTAGTGCCCGGCGGGGACTATGGCTACACCTTC
D gene: .
clone size: .
J gene: TRBJ1-2
V gene: TRBV9